This is a list of T cell receptor beta chains from one sample in a study of T cells in tumors after PD-1 blockade. Assay used: immunoSEQ multiplex PCR; TCRdb lists only in-frame clones, some missing. The sample shows tens of thousands of clones, 78% of them seen only once. The sample in question was PBMCs, obtained before anti-PD-1 treatment. The receptors shown here come from a human donor with basal cell carcinoma. Both conserved end residues are trimmed from each CDR3. Size values are once, few and many counts, or a class for expanded clones, and some rows have none.

>TRBV7-9|NA|TRBJ2-2
ASSPQGLREYTGELF
>TRBV5-6|NA|TRBJ2-2
ASSLGSGTYTGELF
>TRBV3-1/TRBV3-2|NA|TRBJ2-5
ASSQSRGVGETQY
>TRBV7-9|NA|TRBJ2-7
ASSLSAAGTYEQY
>TRBV18|NA|TRBJ1-1
ASSPGHTGEAF
>TRBV6-2/TRBV6-3|NA|TRBJ2-5
ASSPGGRAGATQY
>TRBV5-1|NA|TRBJ1-1
ASAVQGNTEAF
>TRBV13|few|TRBJ2-3
ASRKRTSNADTQY
>TRBV5-1|once|TRBJ2-3
ASSHQGRGYTDTQY
>TRBV2|NA|TRBJ2-1
PTSEGGARAGSSYNEQF
>TRBV5-4|NA|TRBJ2-5
ASSLKSGGKETQY
>TRBV6-5|NA|TRBJ1-5
ASRKVGSNQPQH
>TRBV6-5|NA|TRBJ1-6
ASRDTQSSPLH
>TRBV29-1|NA|TRBJ2-7
SVVTSGRYYEQY
>TRBV4-1|NA|TRBJ2-1
ASSQEGTGAREQF
>TRBV7-9|few|TRBJ1-4
ASSPRTEWGRSEKLF